The 17 T cell receptor beta chains below come from one sample, sequenced in a study of cytomegalovirus exposure and HLA in healthy donors. Both 60 Vbeta primers and 13 Jbeta primers went into the PCR. Generated by immunoSEQ multiplex PCR, the TCRdb table keeps only in-frame clones and is missing some. The sample yields some 110,000 clones, about 80% seen once. Source material: PBMCs. The receptors originated from a man under 40 in good health and CMV-seronegative.

V is TRBV6-1 and J is TRBJ1-1; no reliable D call. This CDR3 has 10 amino acids. Trimming pared 5 bases from V and 8 bases from J, leaving 6 bases between. The V gene's germline CDR1 is MNHNS and CDR2 SASEGT. Here the CDR3 reads CASSRLEAFF. CDR3 in DNA: TGTGCCAGCAGTAGACTCGAAGCTTTCTTT.

The chain joins TRBV5-1 to TRBJ2-7; TRBD2 agrees at 13 bases. The CDR3 is 16 amino acids. The germline CDR1 and CDR2 sequences are SGHRS and YFSETQ. V was pared by 4 bases and J by 4 bases, with 8 bases of the junction left unmatched. The CDR3 DNA is TGCGCCAGCAGCCAAGGACTAGCGGGGGTTTTGTACGAGCAGTACTTC. This gives the protein CASSQGLAGVLYEQYF.

The CDR3 DNA follows: TGTGCCAGCAGTGAAGGCGGGAACACAGATACGCAGTATTTT. This codes for CASSEGGNTDTQYF. The rearrangement joins TRBV2 to TRBJ2-3, with D possibly TRBD2 on 6 matching bases. Trimming cost V 1 base and J 2 bases, with 7 bases left between them. CDR1 SNHLY and CDR2 FYNNEI come from the germline V gene. This CDR3 region has 14 residues.

V gene TRBV2 combines with J gene TRBJ2-5; D is perhaps TRBD1 (6 bases). Between the trimmed V and J ends, which lost 11 bases and 4 bases, there was a span of 14 bases. CDR1 and CDR2 from the germline V gene are SNHLY and FYNNEI. This CDR3 region has 12 residues. CDR3 DNA: TGTGCCGGAGATCGAGGGGGAGAGACCCAGTACTTC. This encodes CAGDRGGETQYF.

Remarks on this clone: The junction departs from germline at one end; a sequencing error may be responsible. The same CDR3 also results from other DNA sequences found in this sample. This sequence joins TRBV7-2 and TRBJ1-6; no definite D call. The length of the CDR3 is 16 residues. Germline CDR1 and CDR2: SGHTA and FQGNSA. DNA for the CDR3: TGTGCCAGCAGCTTAGATCCAGGCTCCTATAATTCCCCCCTCCACTTT. It codes for CASSLDPGSYNSPLHF.

The chain couples TRBV6-5 to TRBJ2-5; D is unresolved. The germline gives CDR1 MNHEY, CDR2 SVGAGI. V was trimmed by 5 bases and J by 4 bases, leaving 11 bases between them. The CDR3 extends over 13 amino acids. The CDR3 bases are TGTGCCAGCAGTCGCGGATTGGGAGAGACCCAGTACTTC. Residues: CASSRGLGETQYF.

The chain links TRBV27 to TRBJ1-1; TRBD1 matches at 7 bases. Germline V gene data show CDR1 as MNHEY and CDR2 as SMNVEV (reference sequence). Trimming at V came to 2 bases and at J to 0 bases, leaving 3 bases not matched to a gene. This CDR3 is built from 15 residues. CDR3 coding DNA: TGTGCCAGCAGTTTAGACAGGGCAATGAACACTGAAGCTTTCTTT. Translated: CASSLDRAMNTEAFF.

V is TRBV5-1 and J is TRBJ1-1, with TRBD1 as a possible D gene (6 bases). Germline assignment: CDR1 SGHRS and CDR2 YFSETQ. Trimming cost V 3 bases and J 6 bases, with 12 bases left between them. The CDR3 has 13 residues. CDR3 amino acids: CASSWTTGAEAFF. The CDR3 nucleotides read TGCGCCAGCAGCTGGACGACAGGAGCTGAAGCTTTCTTT.

The chain couples TRBV6-5 to TRBJ1-3, with TRBD1 identical over 9 bases. Germline V gene lookup returns CDR1 MNHEY and CDR2 SVGAGI. V was pared by 9 bases and J by 8 bases, with 11 bases of the junction left unmatched. The CDR3 contains 14 residues. The CDR3 nucleotides are TGTGCCAGTCGACAGGGGGAGTCTCGGGACACCATATATTTT. Translated, it gives CASRQGESRDTIYF.

The chain combines TRBV4-3 with TRBJ1-2; possible D gene TRBD1, 6 bases. The CDR3 is 15 amino acids. V lost 4 bases to trimming and J lost 4 bases, with 16 bases between them. Germline CDR1 is LGHNA and CDR2 is YSLEER. CDR3 coding DNA: TGCGCCAGCAGCCCGCGAGGGGGGGGGACCTATGGCTACACCTTC. This gives the protein CASSPRGGGTYGYTF.

This chain joins TRBV19 and TRBJ2-4; D gene uncertain. V was clipped by 5 bases and J by 7 bases, with 6 bases between them. The CDR3 extends over 11 amino acids. Germline assignment: CDR1 LNHDA and CDR2 SQIVND (reference sequence). Written as DNA, the CDR3 is TGTGCCAGTAGTTCTTCGAACATTCAGTACTTC. Translation: CASSSSNIQYF.

This clone was found many times. The V call is TRBV6-1, the J call TRBJ2-7; 10 nucleotides agree with TRBD2. Per germline, CDR1 MNHNS and CDR2 SASEGT. V shed 7 bases and J 2 bases; nucleotides not matched to a gene: 14. CDR3 length: 17 amino acids. CDR3 sequence (DNA): TGTGCCAGCACTGAGGCTAGCGGGGGCCCCGGGGCCTACGAGCAGTACTTC. Its protein is CASTEASGGPGAYEQYF.

This clone was recorded once. This rearrangement joins TRBV7-9 to TRBJ2-3; possible D gene TRBD2, 5 bases. This CDR3 comprises 17 residues. The germline V and J ends were trimmed by 2 bases and 1 base, with 16 bases remaining between them. Germline CDR1 is SEHNR and CDR2 is FQNEAQ (reference sequence). The DNA of the CDR3 is TGTGCCAGCAGCTTATTGGGGTGGGGAGTTGGCACAGATACGCAGTATTTT. Amino acids: CASSLLGWGVGTDTQYF.

The genes are TRBV10-3 and TRBJ2-2, with 9 bases matching TRBD2. Germline V gives CDR1 ENHRY, CDR2 SYGVKD. The CDR3 is made up of 17 amino acids. Losses at the gene ends were 2 bases for V and 5 bases for J; bases not matched to a gene: 9. DNA for the CDR3: TGTGCCATCAGTGAGCCCTTGGGACTAGCTCAAACCGGGGAGCTGTTTTTT. This sequence encodes CAISEPLGLAQTGELFF.

The chain is built from TRBV7-9 and TRBJ2-7; D remains ambiguous. Per the germline V gene, CDR1 is SEHNR and CDR2 is FQNEAQ (reference sequence). Trimming left V 5 bases short and J 2 bases short, with 7 bases between. The CDR3 has 12 amino acids. Here the CDR3 reads CASSTGAYEQYF. CDR3 DNA: TGTGCCAGCAGCACCGGTGCCTACGAGCAGTACTTC. The complete variable domain, with remaining parts taken from reference TRBV7-9 and TRBJ2-7, reads DTGVSQNPRHKITKRGQNVTFRCDPISEHNRLYWYRQTLGQGPEFLTYFQNEAQLEKSRLLSDRFSAERPKGSFSTLEIQRTEQGDSAMYLCASSTGAYEQYFGPGTRLTVT.

The genes are TRBV15 and TRBJ2-6, with unresolved D. Germline V gene sequence: CDR1 LNHNV, CDR2 YYDKDF (reference sequence). The CDR3 spans 15 residues. V lost 5 bases, J lost 0 bases, and 8 bases lay in between. CDR3 region: CATSPHTSGANVLTF. CDR3 sequence (DNA): TGTGCCACCAGCCCACATACCTCTGGGGCCAACGTCCTGACTTTC. The whole variable domain, filled in from reference TRBV15 and TRBJ2-6, reads DAMVIQNPRYQVTQFGKPVTLSCSQTLNHNVMYWYQQKSSQAPKLLFHYYDKDFNNEADTPDNFQSRRPNTSFCFLDIRSPGLGDTAMYLCATSPHTSGANVLTFGAGSRLTVL.

The chain is built from TRBV7-9 and TRBJ1-6, with D unclear. CDR3 length: 11 residues. V lost 2 bases to trimming and J lost 16 bases, with 9 bases between them. In germline, CDR1 is SEHNR, CDR2 FQNEAQ (reference sequence). CDR3 bases: TGTGCCAGCAGCTTAAATGCAGGTCTCCACTTT. Its translation: CASSLNAGLHF.